This TCR beta chain was captured by sequencing in a study of regulatory T cells in long-lasting Graves disease. For the study at large: By definition, persistent Graves' disease involved antithyroid drugs for over 5 years alongside positive TSH receptor antibodies.

V was cut by 4 bases and J by 7 bases, with 18 bases left in between. CDR3 length: 16 residues. Germline V gene lookup returns CDR1 SGHKS and CDR2 YYEKEE (reference sequence). Concerning this clonotype: Its antigen remains unknown.

Arm-PCR of CDR3 regions and iRepertoire HTBI primers were used to build TCR beta libraries. Per the study methods: Samples revealed approximately 67 TRBV and roughly 15 TRBJ segments. TCRdb reprocessed the multiplex PCR reads with MiXCR, giving one entry per CDR3 protein. The V and J calls and clone size come from TCRdb's table, not from the authors' own analysis. The table records 650,000 to 700,000 distinct CDR3 sequences, around 30% of them present only once. Regarding time point: persistent/refractory GD, antithyroid drugs over 5 years with positive TRAb. There was RNA extracted from PBMCs, and the TCR library was made from it. Study observations and caveats: A limited number of samples was an acknowledged limitation. Less diverse TCR repertoires were seen in persistent Graves' patients than in newly diagnosed ones.

Material: peripheral blood mononuclear cells (PBMCs), obtained when the disease was refractory, from a patient treated with antithyroid drugs. This receptor was obtained from a female donor with Graves disease. This chain uses TRBV5-5 with TRBJ1-6; D not certain. The CDR3 DNA follows: TGTGCCAGCAGCCCCACGCGGACGAATGCGAATTCACCCCTCCACTTT. Its translation: CASSPTRTNANSPLHF.